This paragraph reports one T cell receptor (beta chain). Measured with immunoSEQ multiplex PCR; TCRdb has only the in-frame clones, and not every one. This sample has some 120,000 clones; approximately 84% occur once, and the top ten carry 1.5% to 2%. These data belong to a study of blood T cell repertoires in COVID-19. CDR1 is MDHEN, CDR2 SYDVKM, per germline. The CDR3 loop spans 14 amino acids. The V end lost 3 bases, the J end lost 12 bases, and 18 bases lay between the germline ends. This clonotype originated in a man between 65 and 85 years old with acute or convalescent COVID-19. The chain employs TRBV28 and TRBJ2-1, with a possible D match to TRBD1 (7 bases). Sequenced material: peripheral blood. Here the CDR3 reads CASSLGGQSPVQFF. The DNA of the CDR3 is TGTGCCAGCAGTTTGGGGGGACAGTCTCCAGTGCAGTTCTTC.